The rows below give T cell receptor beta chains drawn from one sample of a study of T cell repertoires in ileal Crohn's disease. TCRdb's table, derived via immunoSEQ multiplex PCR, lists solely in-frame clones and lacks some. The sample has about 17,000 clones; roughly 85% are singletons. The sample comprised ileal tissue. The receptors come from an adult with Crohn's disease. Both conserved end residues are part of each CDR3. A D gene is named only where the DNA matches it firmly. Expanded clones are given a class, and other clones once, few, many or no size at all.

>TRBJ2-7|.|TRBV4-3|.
CASSQEGGYEQYF
TGCGCCAGCAGCCAAGAGGGGGGCTACGAGCAGTACTTC
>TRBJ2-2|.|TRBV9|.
CASSLRDITGELFF
TGTGCCAGCAGCCTCCGGGACATCACCGGGGAGCTGTTTTTT
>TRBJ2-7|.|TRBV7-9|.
CASSLVEETYEQYF
TGTGCCAGCAGCTTAGTAGAGGAAACCTACGAGCAGTACTTC
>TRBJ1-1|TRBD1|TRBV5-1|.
CASSWGQTNTEAFF
TGCGCCAGCAGCTGGGGACAGACGAACACTGAAGCTTTCTTT
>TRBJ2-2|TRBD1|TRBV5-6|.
CASSFYRGYENTGELFF
TGTGCCAGCAGCTTTTACAGGGGGTATGAGAACACCGGGGAGCTGTTTTTT
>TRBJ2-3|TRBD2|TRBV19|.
CASRGTSGTDTQYF
TGTGCCAGTAGGGGGACTAGCGGCACAGATACGCAGTATTTT
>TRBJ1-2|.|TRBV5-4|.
CASSPGGRDYGYTF
TGTGCCAGCAGCCCGGGGGGGCGCGACTATGGCTACACCTTC
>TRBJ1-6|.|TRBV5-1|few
CASSYYGSNYDSPLHF
TGCGCCAGCAGTTACTACGGCTCCAACTATGATTCACCCCTCCACTTT
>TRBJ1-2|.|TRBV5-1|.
CASSWSLDYGYTF
TGCGCCAGCAGCTGGAGCCTAGACTATGGCTACACCTTC
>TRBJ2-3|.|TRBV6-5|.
CASRKDSSTDTQYF
TGTGCCAGCAGAAAGGACAGTAGCACAGATACGCAGTATTTT
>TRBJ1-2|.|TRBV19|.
CASSRGLLNYGYTF
TGTGCCAGTAGTCGCGGACTACTGAACTATGGCTACACCTTC
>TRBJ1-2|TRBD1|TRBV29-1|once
CSARWGTGGFGYTF
TGCAGCGCCCGGTGGGGGACAGGGGGTTTTGGCTACACCTTC
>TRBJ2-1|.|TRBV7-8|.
CASSSPAGWTNEQFF
TGTGCCAGCAGCAGCCCAGCGGGCTGGACCAATGAGCAGTTCTTC
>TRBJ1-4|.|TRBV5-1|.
CASSLGGEDNEKLFF
TGCGCCAGCAGCTTGGGGGGGGAGGATAATGAAAAACTGTTTTTT
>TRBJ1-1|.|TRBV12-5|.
CASGFDTEAFF
TGTGCTAGTGGTTTCGACACTGAAGCTTTCTTT
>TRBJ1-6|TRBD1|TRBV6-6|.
CASSPGTGVNSPLHF
TGTGCCAGCAGCCCCGGGACAGGGGTTAATTCACCCCTCCACTTT
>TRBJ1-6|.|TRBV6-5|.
CASSIQGNSPLHF
TGTGCCAGCAGTATTCAGGGTAATTCACCCCTCCACTTT
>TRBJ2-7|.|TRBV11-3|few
CASSRRSGGPSYEQYF
TGTGCCAGCAGCCGTCGGTCCGGGGGGCCCTCCTACGAGCAGTACTTC
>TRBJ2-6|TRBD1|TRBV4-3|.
CASSQERGAQGESGANVLTF
TGCGCCAGCAGCCAAGAGCGAGGGGCACAGGGGGAATCGGGGGCCAACGTCCTGACTTTC
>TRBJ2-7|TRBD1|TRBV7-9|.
CASNPGQTSYEQYF
TGTGCCAGCAATCCGGGACAGACCTCCTACGAGCAGTACTTC
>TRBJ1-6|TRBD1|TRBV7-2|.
CASSQSGGVSPLHF
TGTGCCAGCAGCCAATCAGGGGGCGTTTCACCCCTCCACTTT
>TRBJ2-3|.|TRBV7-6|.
CASSLARRDTQYF
TGTGCCAGCAGCTTAGCTCGCCGGGATACGCAGTATTTT
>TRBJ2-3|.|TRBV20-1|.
CSARTGDTQYF
TGCAGTGCTAGAACGGGGGATACGCAGTATTTT
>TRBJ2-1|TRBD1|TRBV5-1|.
CASSWGQGAPNEQFF
TGCGCCAGCAGCTGGGGACAGGGGGCGCCGAATGAGCAGTTCTTC
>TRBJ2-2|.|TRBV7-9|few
CASSSTPGQGRTGELFF
TGTGCCAGCAGCTCGACCCCAGGCCAGGGAAGAACCGGGGAGCTGTTTTTT
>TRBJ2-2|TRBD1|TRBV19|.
CASSIRAGTGPTRELFF
TGTGCCAGTAGTATTCGGGCCGGGACAGGACCCACCCGGGAGCTGTTTTTT
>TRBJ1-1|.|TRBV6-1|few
CASRSPGQNTEAFF
TGTGCCAGCCGAAGCCCCGGACAGAACACTGAAGCTTTCTTT